This passage covers 17 T cell receptor beta chains from one sample sequenced in a study of blood T cells in healthy people across ages. The second PCR ran roughly 6 to 11 cycles with a sample-barcoded 5' primer and J-beta primers. TCRdb re-derived calls from the 5' RACE reads in MiXCR, one entry per CDR3 protein. The table has about 1.8 million distinct CDR3 sequences, 49% seen once. The sequenced sample was blood. The receptor source for this set is a woman in her thirties or forties in good health.

The chain combines TRBV20-1 with TRBJ1-2, with a weak D call TRBD1 (6 bases). V lost 3 bases, J lost 3 bases, and 14 bases lay in between. Germline CDR1 and CDR2: DFQATT and SNEGSKA (reference sequence). The CDR3 length is 14 residues. In nucleotides, the CDR3 is TGCAGTGCTAGTCGACAGGAGGTCGACTATGGCTACACCTTC. The encoded protein is CSASRQEVDYGYTF.

The chain employs TRBV6-5 and TRBJ2-1; 9 nucleotides line up with TRBD1. TRBJ2-7 matches the DNA end more closely, so the J call is doubtful. This CDR3 contains 13 residues. Per the germline V gene, CDR1 is MNHEY and CDR2 is SVGAGI. CDR3 loop: CATSAWTGDEQYF. The CDR3 DNA reads TGTGCCACCTCTGCATGGACAGGGGACGAGCAGTACTTC.

This chain connects TRBV12-3 or TRBV12-4 to TRBJ1-5; D ambiguous. V lost 5 bases and J lost 6, with 17 bases in between. CDR3 size: 15 residues. The CDR3 protein is CASSPHILAVQPQHF. The CDR3 DNA reads TGTGCCAGCAGTCCTCACATCTTGGCAGTTCAGCCCCAGCATTTT.

This rearrangement joins TRBV14 to TRBJ2-7, with D unresolved. The germline V and J ends were trimmed by 3 bases and 9 bases, with 21 bases remaining between them. The CDR3 extends over 15 amino acids. Per germline, CDR1 SGHDN and CDR2 FVKESK. Here the CDR3 reads CASSQPQGALLVQYF. For the CDR3, the DNA is TGTGCCAGCAGCCAGCCCCAAGGCGCCCTCCTAGTGCAGTACTTC.

V and J are TRBV28 and TRBJ2-7, with D tentatively TRBD1 (5 bases). This CDR3 has 13 amino acids. Trimming shortened V by 3 bases and J by 3 bases, and 9 bases separated the two germline ends. Germline CDR1 reads MDHEN; CDR2 reads SYDVKM. The CDR3 DNA reads TGTGCCAGCAGTTTGGGGCTGCGCTACGAGCAGTACTTC. This codes for CASSLGLRYEQYF.

This clonotype was found once. V usage is TRBV7-8 and J usage is TRBJ1-2, with D hard to call. The length of the CDR3 is 15 residues. Per germline, CDR1 SGHVS and CDR2 FQNEAQ. Trimming stripped 2 bases from V and 0 bases from J, with 10 bases between. The CDR3 sequence: CASSLLPDPNYGYTF. CDR3 DNA: TGTGCCAGCAGCTTACTCCCGGACCCTAACTATGGCTACACCTTC.

The chain combines TRBV6-5 with TRBJ2-1; D is possibly TRBD1 (6 bases). V dropped 0 bases and J dropped 5 bases, with 23 bases sitting between them. CDR1 is MNHEY and CDR2 is SVGAGI in the germline V gene. The CDR3 contains 19 residues. The chain's CDR3 is CASSYSTGLGTPLNNEQFF. The CDR3, as DNA: TGTGCCAGCAGTTACTCGACTGGGCTCGGGACACCACTTAACAATGAGCAGTTCTTC.

This chain joins TRBV12-3 or TRBV12-4 and TRBJ1-3, with D uncertain. V shed 1 base and J shed 0 bases, with 13 bases lying between them. The CDR3 is made up of 17 amino acids. Here the CDR3 DNA reads TGTGCCAGCAGTTTAGTCGCTGTTCTCAGCTCTGGAAACACCATATATTTT. As protein: CASSLVAVLSSGNTIYF.

The chain uses TRBV29-1 and TRBJ2-1; 7 nucleotides line up with TRBD1. The CDR3 consists of 11 residues. J gave up 9 bases and V 7 bases, and 6 bases lay outside the gene matches. Per germline, CDR1 SQVTM and CDR2 ANQGSEA. This CDR3 reads CSGEQGREQFF. In DNA form, the CDR3 reads TGCAGCGGGGAACAGGGGCGTGAGCAGTTCTTC.

The rearrangement joins TRBV20-1 to TRBJ2-5, with D unresolved. The CDR3 runs 14 residues. V gave up 0 bases and J gave up 2 bases, with 10 bases separating them. Germline V lookup: CDR1 DFQATT, CDR2 SNEGSKA (reference sequence). The CDR3 DNA reads as TGCAGTGCTAGAGATTACCAAAGACAAGAGACCCAGTACTTC. Encoded protein: CSARDYQRQETQYF.

The chain joins TRBV28 to TRBJ2-5, with D possibly being TRBD1 (6 bases). Deletions cut 2 bases from V and 5 bases from J, with 12 bases between. This CDR3 is 14 amino acids long. Germline V CDR1 and CDR2: MDHEN, SYDVKM. CDR3 nucleotides: TGTGCCAGCAGTTTACAGGGGTATGGGGAGACCCAGTACTTC. Protein sequence: CASSLQGYGETQYF.

The V gene is TRBV11-2, the J gene TRBJ1-2; a weak D match, TRBD1 (6 bases). The CDR3 runs 15 residues. Trimming removed 5 bases at V and 4 bases at J, with 17 bases between. The germline V gene has CDR1 SGHAT and CDR2 FQNNGV. Here the CDR3 DNA reads TGTGCCAGCAGCACCCGGACAGTTGAGAGCTATGGCTACACCTTC. Protein sequence: CASSTRTVESYGYTF. Supplemented by reference TRBV11-2 and TRBJ1-2, the full variable domain reads EAGVAQSPRYKIIEKRQSVAFWCNPISGHATLYWYQQILGQGPKLLIQFQNNGVVDDSQLPKDRFSAERLKGVDSTLKIQPAKLEDSAVYLCASSTRTVESYGYTFGSGTRLTVV.

V usage is TRBV7-2 and J usage is TRBJ2-4; 8 positions match TRBD1. The J call may be faulty, since TRBJ2-7 better matches the DNA end. Germline-derived CDR1 and CDR2 are SGHTA and FQGNSA. The CDR3 has 15 amino acids. CDR3 sequence reads: CASSARDRLIDEQYF. The DNA of the CDR3 is TGTGCCAGCAGCGCCCGGGACAGGCTTATCGACGAGCAGTACTTC.

The CDR3 is CASSVLDREETQYF. The DNA for the CDR3 is TGTGCCAGCAGTGTCCTCGACAGGGAAGAGACCCAGTACTTC. The rearrangement uses TRBV28 and TRBJ2-5; 7 positions match TRBD1. CDR1 is MDHEN, CDR2 SYDVKM, per germline. The V and J ends lost 5 bases and 3 bases, in that order; junction bases with no gene match: 6. This CDR3 has 14 amino acids.

The rearrangement joins TRBV7-2 to TRBJ2-7; no clear D. V was cut by 3 bases and J by 2 bases, with 8 bases left in between. Germline V gives CDR1 SGHTA, CDR2 FQGNSA. The CDR3 sequence is 13 residues long. The CDR3 sequence is CASSFAPAYEQYF. The CDR3 nucleotides are TGTGCCAGCAGCTTTGCCCCAGCCTACGAGCAGTACTTC.

The chain joins TRBV12-3 or TRBV12-4 to TRBJ2-1; tentative D call: TRBD2 (5 bases). The length of the CDR3 is 14 residues. V was pared by 6 bases and J by 7 bases, with 16 bases between. CDR3 protein: CASSALHGINEQFF. CDR3 coding DNA: TGTGCCAGCAGCGCCTTGCACGGGATAAATGAGCAGTTCTTC.

The chain is built from TRBV20-1 and TRBJ2-7, with D possibly matching TRBD2 (6 bases). With 0 bases removed from V and 2 bases from J, the gap between germline ends came to 14 bases. Per germline, CDR1 DFQATT and CDR2 SNEGSKA (reference sequence). The CDR3 sequence is 15 residues long. The DNA of the CDR3 is TGCAGTGCTAGAGATAGCCTAGCGAAAGCCTACGAGCAGTACTTC. This gives the protein CSARDSLAKAYEQYF.